This T cell receptor (beta chain) was retrieved from a study of T cell responses to AZD1222 COVID-19 vaccine. V lost 3 bases and J lost 3, with 0 bases in between. This CDR3 contains 11 residues. The germline V gene encodes CDR1 MNHNS and CDR2 SASEGT. Produced via immunoSEQ multiplex PCR; TCRdb's table is partial and in-frame only. The repertoire consists of about 120,000 clones, with approximately 85% occurring once and the leading ten covering 3% to 4.5%. This chain uses TRBV6-1 with TRBJ1-5; D gene ambiguous. Source: peripheral blood, taken on day 0 of MenACWY control vaccination. The receptor was derived from an adult in good health. The CDR3 loop is CASSDNQPQHF. The DNA for the CDR3 is TGTGCCAGCAGTGACAATCAGCCCCAGCATTTT.